This TCR beta chain was captured by sequencing in a study of memory CD8 T cells in hepatitis C reinfection. Overall study: Peak reinfection samples were taken 3 to 8 weeks after detection.

Trimming removed 7 bases from V and 6 bases from J; junction bases left unmatched: 3. There are 13 residues in the CDR3. The V gene's germline CDR1 is SEHNR and CDR2 FQNEAQ (reference sequence). Method: immunoSEQ multiplex PCR; TCRdb's copy keeps in-frame clones and lacks some. The data contain about 45,000 clones, 88% of them singletons. This sample's time point: peak reinfection, 3 to 8 weeks after reinfection detection. No in vitro expansion preceded TCR sequencing of the sorted cells. The clonotype originates from a man between 18 and 35 years old with hepatitis C virus infection. Sequencing was carried out using naive CD8+ T cells sorted from blood. The chain recombines TRBV7-9 with TRBJ2-1; 10 positions agree with TRBD1. Written as DNA, the CDR3 is TGTGCCAGCACCTGGACAGGGGGCAATGAGCAGTTCTTC. Encoded protein: CASTWTGGNEQFF.